Listed here are 21 T cell receptor beta chains from one sample, sequenced in a study of OX40 agonist ivuxolimab in advanced cancers. Using immunoSEQ multiplex PCR, the repertoire was profiled, and TCRdb retains in-frame clones only, with some absent. The data contain some 100,000 clones, around 80% of them singletons. The specimen was CD4+ or CD8+ T cells sorted from blood, collected in a trial of the OX40 agonist ivuxolimab. The receptors here all came from an adult with an advanced solid tumor such as melanoma, head and neck, liver or kidney cancer.

This sequence joins TRBV4-1 and TRBJ2-1, with 8 bases fitting TRBD2. The V and J ends lost 0 bases and 9 bases, in that order; junction bases with no gene match: 7. The CDR3 has 15 residues. CDR1 is MGHRA and CDR2 is YSYEKL in the germline V gene. DNA for the CDR3: TGCGCCAGCAGCCAAGAAGGGCGGGGGGTAGGTGAGCAGTTCTTC. Amino acid sequence: CASSQEGRGVGEQFF.

This chain joins TRBV7-2 and TRBJ1-3, with D uncertain. With 1 base removed from V and 7 bases from J, the gap between germline ends came to 8 bases. CDR1 is SGHTA, CDR2 FQGNSA, per germline. This CDR3 spans 13 amino acids. Here the CDR3 DNA reads TGTGCCAGCAGCTTAGGCCCTCAGAACACCATATATTTT. This sequence encodes CASSLGPQNTIYF.

The CDR3 here is CASSSGSSSYEQYF. CDR3 DNA: TGTGCCAGCAGCTCGGGCTCTAGCTCCTACGAGCAGTACTTC. J is TRBJ2-7 and V is TRBV7-8; D gene ambiguous. V gave up 4 bases and J gave up 0 bases, with 10 bases separating them. Germline V lookup: CDR1 SGHVS, CDR2 FQNEAQ. CDR3 length: 14 residues. Full variable domain (missing parts from reference TRBV7-8 and TRBJ2-7): GAGVSQSPRYKVAKRGQDVALRCDPISGHVSLFWYQQALGQGPEFLTYFQNEAQLDKSGLPSDRFFAERPEGSVSTLKIQRTQQEDSAVYLCASSSGSSSYEQYFGPGTRLTVT.

The V gene is TRBV5-6, the J gene TRBJ2-3; possible D gene TRBD2, 6 bases. Per germline, CDR1 SGHDT and CDR2 YYEEEE. Deletions cut 0 bases from V and 1 base from J, with 12 bases between. CDR3 length: 16 residues. CDR3 sequence reads: CASSLAPAGRTDTQYF. The CDR3 DNA sequence: TGTGCCAGCAGCTTGGCCCCAGCGGGTCGCACAGATACGCAGTATTTT.

This clone was observed a single time. The chain carries TRBV18 and TRBJ1-3, with D hard to call. V lost 4 bases and J lost 3, with 16 bases in between. Per germline, CDR1 KGHSH and CDR2 LQKENI. The CDR3 covers 16 residues. The CDR3 DNA sequence: TGTGCCAGCTCACGAACCGATCGGCTAGGTGGAAACACCATATATTTT. Protein: CASSRTDRLGGNTIYF.

The V call is TRBV1, the J call TRBJ2-3; the D call TRBD2 from the table was never checked on the DNA. TRBV1 is deemed a pseudogene. This CDR3 has 16 amino acids. This chain's CDR3 is CTSSQDRGTEWDTQYF. CDR3 DNA: TGCACCAGCAGCCAAGATCGGGGGACTGAGTGGGATACGCAGTATTTT.

The genes are TRBV7-2 and TRBJ2-7, with a possible D match to TRBD2 (5 bases). The V and J ends lost 11 bases and 7 bases respectively, with 15 bases between them. The germline V gene has CDR1 SGHTA and CDR2 FQGNSA. The CDR3 runs to 11 residues. The CDR3 DNA is TGTGCCTGTGGGAGAGGGCGGGAGCAGTACTTC. Its translation is CACGRGREQYF.

This chain connects TRBV5-1 to TRBJ2-5, with TRBD1 matching 7 bases. The CDR3 extends over 14 amino acids. Germline CDR1 SGHRS, CDR2 YFSETQ. Losses at the gene ends were 4 bases for V and 3 bases for J; bases not matched to a gene: 6. The CDR3, as DNA: TGCGCCAGCAGCCCGGGACAGCAAAAAGAGACCCAGTACTTC. Protein: CASSPGQQKETQYF. Full variable domain (remainder filled in from reference TRBV5-1 and TRBJ2-5): KAGVTQTPRYLIKTRGQQVTLSCSPISGHRSVSWYQQTPGQGLQFLFEYFSETQRNKGNFPGRFSGRQFSNSRSEMNVSTLELGDSALYLCASSPGQQKETQYFGPGTRLLVL.

The chain uses TRBV12-5 and TRBJ1-1, with D unresolved. Germline CDR1 is LGHNT and CDR2 is FRNRAP. This CDR3 comprises 13 residues. V lost 3 bases to trimming and J lost 4 bases, with 9 bases between them. This chain's CDR3 is CASGFNLGTEAFF. The CDR3 DNA follows: TGTGCTAGTGGTTTTAATCTGGGCACTGAAGCTTTCTTT.

The J gene is TRBJ2-7, the V gene TRBV10-3; 7 bases agree with TRBD1. Germline CDR1 and CDR2: ENHRY and SYGVKD. The CDR3 contains 15 residues. V was pared by 5 bases and J by 6 bases, with 13 bases of the junction left unmatched. CDR3 DNA sequence: TGTGCCATCAGTTCGCTACAGGGGCTGGTACGCGAGCAGTACTTC. Its protein product is CAISSLQGLVREQYF.

V usage is TRBV2 and J usage is TRBJ2-1; D could derive from TRBD1 or TRBD2 (5 bases each). The V gene's germline CDR1 is SNHLY and CDR2 FYNNEI. The CDR3 contains 13 residues. Deletions cut 8 bases from V and 10 bases from J, with 18 bases between. CDR3 DNA sequence: TGTGCCAGCGGCCGACAGCCTACGGGGGAGCAGTTCTTC. Translated: CASGRQPTGEQFF.

The genes are TRBV28 and TRBJ2-1; TRBD2 aligns across 10 bases. CDR1 MDHEN and CDR2 SYDVKM come from the germline V gene. The ends lost 6 bases at V and 7 bases at J; junction bases unmatched: 12. The CDR3 extends over 16 amino acids. In nucleotides, the CDR3 is TGTGCCAGCAGCCAACGCCGACTAGCGGGCAGTAATGAGCAGTTCTTC. Translating it yields CASSQRRLAGSNEQFF.

The chain carries TRBV5-1 and TRBJ2-2; 10 bases fit TRBD2. The CDR3 sequence is 18 residues long. Trimming at V came to 4 bases and at J to 6 bases, leaving 15 bases not matched to a gene. CDR1 is SGHRS, CDR2 YFSETQ, per germline. The CDR3 coding sequence is TGCGCCAGCAGCCTATATCTAGCGGGGGACACGGGGGCCGGGGAGCTGTTTTTT. Translating it yields CASSLYLAGDTGAGELFF. The variable domain in full, with the rest retrieved from reference TRBV5-1 and TRBJ2-2, is KAGVTQTPRYLIKTRGQQVTLSCSPISGHRSVSWYQQTPGQGLQFLFEYFSETQRNKGNFPGRFSGRQFSNSRSEMNVSTLELGDSALYLCASSLYLAGDTGAGELFFGEGSRLTVL.

This chain links TRBV25-1 with TRBJ1-4; D might be TRBD1 (5 bases). The V and J ends lost 3 bases and 7 bases respectively, with 12 bases between them. Germline values: CDR1 MGHDK, CDR2 SYGVNS. This CDR3 region has 14 residues. The CDR3 coding sequence is TGTGCCAGCAGTGAGGCCCGCGGGGCTGAAAAACTGTTTTTT. The encoded protein is CASSEARGAEKLFF.

The V gene is TRBV5-6, the J gene TRBJ1-4; D not resolved. The V and J ends lost 0 bases and 4 bases respectively, with 7 bases between them. The CDR3 runs to 14 residues. In germline, CDR1 is SGHDT, CDR2 YYEEEE. The CDR3 reads CASSLGLSNEKLFF. The CDR3 region has the DNA TGTGCCAGCAGCTTGGGACTTAGTAATGAAAAACTGTTTTTT.

The chain carries TRBV25-1 and TRBJ2-1, with D tentatively TRBD1 (5 bases). CDR1 is MGHDK, CDR2 SYGVNS, per germline. This CDR3 has 14 residues. Trimming cost V 3 bases and J 4 bases, with 10 bases left between them. The chain's CDR3 is CASSDVGDYNEQFF. The DNA for the CDR3 is TGTGCCAGCAGTGACGTAGGGGATTACAATGAGCAGTTCTTC.

The chain carries TRBV9 and TRBJ2-3; unclear D gene. The CDR3 runs to 16 residues. V lost 6 bases and J 1 base, leaving 18 bases between the germline ends. Per germline, CDR1 SGDLS and CDR2 YYNGEE. The CDR3 reads CASTAGAEWGTDTQYF. In nucleotides, the CDR3 is TGTGCCAGCACCGCCGGCGCAGAGTGGGGCACAGATACGCAGTATTTT.

The rearrangement uses TRBV4-2 and TRBJ2-1, with unresolved D. V was cut by 3 bases and J by 2 bases, with 8 bases left in between. CDR1 is LGHNA, CDR2 YNFKEQ, per germline. The CDR3 consists of 14 residues. The CDR3 sequence: CASSQGGTYNEQFF. CDR3 nucleotides: TGTGCCAGCAGCCAGGGCGGTACCTACAATGAGCAGTTCTTC.

The J gene is TRBJ2-2, the V gene TRBV29-1; the D is unclear. Trimming cost V 0 bases and J 6 bases, with 8 bases left between them. Per the germline V gene, CDR1 is SQVTM and CDR2 is ANQGSEA. This CDR3 has 13 amino acids. The CDR3 loop is CSVEEQTPGELFF. DNA of the CDR3: TGCAGCGTTGAAGAACAGACCCCCGGGGAGCTGTTTTTT.

The V call is TRBV18, the J call TRBJ1-4; possibly TRBD1 for D (6 bases). V was cut by 9 bases and J by 5 bases, with 13 bases left in between. This CDR3 region has 13 residues. Germline CDR1 reads KGHSH; CDR2 reads LQKENI. DNA of the CDR3: TGTGCCAGTCGGGACACCGCAAATGAAAAACTGTTTTTT. Translation: CASRDTANEKLFF.

CDR3 sequence: CASGDIPNTEAFF. DNA for the CDR3: TGTGCCAGCGGGGACATACCGAACACTGAAGCTTTCTTT. The V call is TRBV19, the J call TRBJ1-1, with TRBD1 as a possible D gene (6 bases). V lost 9 bases and J lost 1, with 12 bases in between. The CDR3 covers 13 residues. Germline assignment: CDR1 LNHDA and CDR2 SQIVND (reference sequence).